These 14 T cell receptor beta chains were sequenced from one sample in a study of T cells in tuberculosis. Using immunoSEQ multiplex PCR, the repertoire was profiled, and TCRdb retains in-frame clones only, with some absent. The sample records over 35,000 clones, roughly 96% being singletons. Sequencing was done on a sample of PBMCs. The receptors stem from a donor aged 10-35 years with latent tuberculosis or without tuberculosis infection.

Written as DNA, the CDR3 is TGCAGCGCCTACGCCGGGGTGGGAAACACCATATATTTT. Protein product: CSAYAGVGNTIYF. This chain uses TRBV29-1 with TRBJ1-3; D gene ambiguous. V shed 7 bases and J shed 4 bases, with 14 bases lying between them. Germline lookup yields CDR1 SQVTM and CDR2 ANQGSEA. This CDR3 spans 13 amino acids.

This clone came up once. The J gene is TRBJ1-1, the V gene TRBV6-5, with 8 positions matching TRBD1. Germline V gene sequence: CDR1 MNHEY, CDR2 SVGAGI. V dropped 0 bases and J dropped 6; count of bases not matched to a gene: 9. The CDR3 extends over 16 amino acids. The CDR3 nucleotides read TGTGCCAGCAGTTACTCCAAAACGACAGGGGATCCTGAAGCTTTCTTT. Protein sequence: CASSYSKTTGDPEAFF.

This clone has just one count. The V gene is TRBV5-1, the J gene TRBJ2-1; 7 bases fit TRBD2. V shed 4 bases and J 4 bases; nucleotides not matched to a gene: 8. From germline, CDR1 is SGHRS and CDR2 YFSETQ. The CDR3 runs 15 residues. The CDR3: CASSKRAGVYNEQFF. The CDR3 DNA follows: TGCGCCAGCAGCAAACGGGCGGGGGTTTACAATGAGCAGTTCTTC.

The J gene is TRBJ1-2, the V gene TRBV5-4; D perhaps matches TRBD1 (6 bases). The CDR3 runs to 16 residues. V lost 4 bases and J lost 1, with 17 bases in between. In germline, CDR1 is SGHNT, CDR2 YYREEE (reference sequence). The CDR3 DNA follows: TGTGCCAGCAGCCCGGGGAGGGGGAAGGATAACTATGGCTACACCTTC. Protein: CASSPGRGKDNYGYTF.

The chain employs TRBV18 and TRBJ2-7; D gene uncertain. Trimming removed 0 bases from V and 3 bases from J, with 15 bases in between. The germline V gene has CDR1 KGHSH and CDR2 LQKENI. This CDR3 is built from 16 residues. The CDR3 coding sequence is TGTGCCAGCTCACCACCGGCGGCGGCCCTGAACTACGAGCAGTACTTC. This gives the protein CASSPPAAALNYEQYF. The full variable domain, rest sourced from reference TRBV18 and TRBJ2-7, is NAGVMQNPRHLVRRRGQEARLRCSPMKGHSHVYWYRQLPEEGLKFMVYLQKENIIDESGMPKERFSAEFPKEGPSILRIQQVVRGDSAAYFCASSPPAAALNYEQYFGPGTRLTVT.

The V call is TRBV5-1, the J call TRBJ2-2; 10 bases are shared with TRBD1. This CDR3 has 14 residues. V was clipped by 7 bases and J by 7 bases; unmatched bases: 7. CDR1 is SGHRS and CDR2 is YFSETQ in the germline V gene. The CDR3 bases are TGCGCCAGCCGGGACAGGGGTGAGAGCGGGGAGCTGTTTTTT. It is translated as CASRDRGESGELFF.

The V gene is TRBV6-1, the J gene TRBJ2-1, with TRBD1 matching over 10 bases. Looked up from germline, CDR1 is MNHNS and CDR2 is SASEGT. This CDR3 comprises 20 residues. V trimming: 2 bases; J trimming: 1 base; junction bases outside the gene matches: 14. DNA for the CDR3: TGTGCCAGCAGTGAATTTAGAGTAGGGACAGGGGTGATGTCCTACAATGAGCAGTTCTTC. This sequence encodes CASSEFRVGTGVMSYNEQFF.

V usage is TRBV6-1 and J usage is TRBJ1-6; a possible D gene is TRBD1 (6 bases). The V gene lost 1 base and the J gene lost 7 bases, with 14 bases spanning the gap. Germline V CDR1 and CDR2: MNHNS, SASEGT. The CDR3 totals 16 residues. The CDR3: CASSEEVGAGNSPLHF. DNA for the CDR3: TGTGCCAGCAGTGAAGAGGTGGGGGCAGGGAATTCACCCCTCCACTTT.

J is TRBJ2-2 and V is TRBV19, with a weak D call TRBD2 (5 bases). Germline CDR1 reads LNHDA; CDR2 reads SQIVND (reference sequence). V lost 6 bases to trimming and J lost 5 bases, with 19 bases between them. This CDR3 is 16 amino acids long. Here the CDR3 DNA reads TGTGCCAGTAGCCCCCCCGGACCATCGGGGACCGGGGAGCTGTTTTTT. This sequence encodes CASSPPGPSGTGELFF.

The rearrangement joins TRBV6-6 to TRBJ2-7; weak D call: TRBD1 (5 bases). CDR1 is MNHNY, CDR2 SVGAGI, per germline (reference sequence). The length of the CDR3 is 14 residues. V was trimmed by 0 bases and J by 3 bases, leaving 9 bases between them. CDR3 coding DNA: TGTGCCAGCAGTTACTCGGGGCAGGACTACGAGCAGTACTTC. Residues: CASSYSGQDYEQYF.

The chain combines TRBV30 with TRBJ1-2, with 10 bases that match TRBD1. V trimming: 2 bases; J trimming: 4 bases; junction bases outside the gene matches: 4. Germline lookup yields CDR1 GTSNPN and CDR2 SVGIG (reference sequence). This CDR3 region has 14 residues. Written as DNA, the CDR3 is TGTGCCTGGAGTAGGGGACAGGGGAGCTATGGCTACACCTTC. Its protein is CAWSRGQGSYGYTF.

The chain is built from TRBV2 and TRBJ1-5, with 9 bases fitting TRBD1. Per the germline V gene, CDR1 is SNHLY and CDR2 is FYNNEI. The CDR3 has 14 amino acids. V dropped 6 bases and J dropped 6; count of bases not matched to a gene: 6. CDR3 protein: CASSQGQGIQPQHF. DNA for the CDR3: TGTGCCAGCAGCCAGGGACAGGGAATTCAGCCCCAGCATTTT.

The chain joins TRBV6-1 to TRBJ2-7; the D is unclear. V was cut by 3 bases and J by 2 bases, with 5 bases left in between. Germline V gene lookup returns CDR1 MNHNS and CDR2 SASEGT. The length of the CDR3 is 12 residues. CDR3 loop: CASSEAPYEQYF. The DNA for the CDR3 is TGTGCCAGCAGTGAGGCTCCCTACGAGCAGTACTTC.

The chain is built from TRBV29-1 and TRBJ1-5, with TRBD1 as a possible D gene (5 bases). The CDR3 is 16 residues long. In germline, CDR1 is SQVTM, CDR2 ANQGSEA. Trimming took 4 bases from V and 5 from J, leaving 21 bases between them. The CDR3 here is CSVGVAGSSTDQPQHF. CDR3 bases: TGCAGCGTTGGTGTAGCAGGGTCCAGTACGGATCAGCCCCAGCATTTT.